The 14 T cell receptor beta chains in this list originate from one sample, sequenced in a study of CD4+ T cells in melanoma. Assay: immunoSEQ multiplex PCR; the TCRdb copy retains only in-frame clones and omits some. Among roughly 9,600 clones, about 70% were seen once, and the ten largest hold around 22%. The specimen sequenced was cells from a culture (not recorded whether cultured in vitro). These receptor sequences come from a human donor with melanoma.

The chain is built from TRBV7-9 and TRBJ2-2; D is unclear. Germline V gene sequence: CDR1 SEHNR, CDR2 FQNEAQ (reference sequence). This CDR3 spans 16 amino acids. V lost 3 bases to trimming and J lost 6 bases, with 17 bases between them. In DNA, the CDR3 is TGTGCCAGCAGCTTCCTCGGGCCCCTTGGGGCCGGGGAGCTGTTTTTT. Its translation is CASSFLGPLGAGELFF.

Here the CDR3 reads CATRWGEAHNSPLHF. In DNA, the CDR3 is TGTGCCACCCGGTGGGGGGAGGCCCATAATTCACCCCTCCACTTT. This chain connects TRBV2 to TRBJ1-6; possibly TRBD1 for D (5 bases). Between the trimmed V and J ends, which lost 10 bases and 5 bases, there was a span of 18 bases. This CDR3 is built from 15 residues. CDR1 and CDR2 (germline): SNHLY, FYNNEI.

The chain is built from TRBV30 and TRBJ2-3; TRBD2 matches at 14 bases. V lost 2 bases to trimming and J lost 6 bases; unmatched junction nucleotides: 4. The CDR3 runs 15 residues. Germline V gene lookup returns CDR1 GTSNPN and CDR2 SVGIG (reference sequence). CDR3 amino acids: CAWSSGLAGGDTQYF. The CDR3 coding sequence is TGTGCCTGGAGTTCCGGACTAGCGGGGGGTGATACGCAGTATTTT.

V gene TRBV2 combines with J gene TRBJ1-1; D possibly corresponds to TRBD1 (6 bases). CDR3 length: 13 amino acids. Trimming took 7 bases from V and 11 from J, leaving 20 bases between them. In germline, CDR1 is SNHLY, CDR2 FYNNEI. This CDR3 reads CASTRLLGGTAFF. In nucleotides, the CDR3 is TGTGCCAGCACTCGTCTTTTAGGGGGGACTGCTTTCTTT. Full variable domain (outside the CDR3, taken from reference TRBV2 and TRBJ1-1): EPEVTQTPSHQVTQMGQEVILRCVPISNHLYFYWYRQILGQKVEFLVSFYNNEISEKSEIFDDQFSVERPDGSNFTLKIRSTKLEDSAMYFCASTRLLGGTAFFGQGTRLTVV.

This clone occurred once. The chain has TRBV3-1 (or the pseudogene TRBV3-2) and TRBJ2-2; D not resolved. V lost 1 base, J lost 3 bases, and 9 bases lay in between. CDR1 is LGHDT, CDR2 YNNKEL, per germline (reference sequence). CDR3 length equals 15 residues. CDR3: CASSQGRSHTGELFF. In DNA form, the CDR3 reads TGTGCCAGCAGCCAAGGACGCTCTCACACCGGGGAGCTGTTTTTT.

The genes are TRBV3-1 (or the pseudogene TRBV3-2) and TRBJ2-7, with TRBD1 matching over 7 bases. The germline gives CDR1 LGHDT, CDR2 YNNKEL (reference sequence). The V and J ends lost 4 bases and 7 bases, in that order; junction bases with no gene match: 10. The CDR3 runs to 14 residues. In DNA, the CDR3 is TGTGCCAGCAGCCGATTACAGGGGAGAGCGGAGCAGTACTTC. Its translation is CASSRLQGRAEQYF.

The chain is built from TRBV7-9 and TRBJ2-7; 7 bases match TRBD1. CDR1 is SEHNR and CDR2 is FQNEAQ in the germline V gene (reference sequence). J was trimmed by 3 bases and V by 6 bases; bases with no gene match: 2. There are 12 residues in the CDR3. CDR3 in amino acids: CASRTGSYEQYF. CDR3 bases: TGTGCCAGCAGGACAGGGAGCTACGAGCAGTACTTC. The full variable domain, in which reference TRBV7-9 and TRBJ2-7 provide the parts outside the CDR3, is DTGVSQNPRHKITKRGQNVTFRCDPISEHNRLYWYRQTLGQGPEFLTYFQNEAQLEKSRLLSDRFSAERPKGSFSTLEIQRTEQGDSAMYLCASRTGSYEQYFGPGTRLTVT.

As DNA, the CDR3 is TGTGCCAGCAGCTTGGGTGGGCCAGGGGGCGCGAAGATGTATGGCTACACCTTC. It is translated as CASSLGGPGGAKMYGYTF. This sequence joins TRBV5-4 and TRBJ1-2, with TRBD1 matching over 8 bases. CDR1 and CDR2 from the germline V gene are SGHNT and YYREEE (reference sequence). The length of the CDR3 is 18 residues. The J segment lost 5 bases and the V segment lost 0 bases, leaving 15 bases of the junction unmatched.

The J gene is TRBJ2-2, the V gene TRBV25-1; possibly TRBD1 or TRBD2 for D (5 bases each). The CDR3 is made up of 17 amino acids. The V and J ends lost 3 bases and 1 base respectively, with 15 bases between them. From germline, CDR1 is MGHDK and CDR2 SYGVNS. CDR3 sequence: CASSEPPGRQNTGELFF. The DNA for the CDR3 is TGTGCCAGCAGTGAGCCCCCGGGACGGCAGAACACCGGGGAGCTGTTTTTT.

The chain is built from TRBV4-1 and TRBJ1-2, with D possibly TRBD1 on 6 matching bases. The CDR3 spans 15 residues. V was pared by 4 bases and J by 0 bases, with 12 bases between. The V gene's germline CDR1 is MGHRA and CDR2 YSYEKL. Written as DNA, the CDR3 is TGCGCCAGCAGCCGGGAGGACAGCGCTAACTATGGCTACACCTTC. This translates into CASSREDSANYGYTF.

The chain couples TRBV12-3 or TRBV12-4 to TRBJ1-3; D gene unclear. V lost 1 base and J lost 4, with 5 bases in between. The CDR3 contains 13 residues. In DNA, the CDR3 is TGTGCCAGCAGTTTAGACGGAGGAAACACCATATATTTT. It encodes CASSLDGGNTIYF.

The chain recombines TRBV3-1 (or the pseudogene TRBV3-2) with TRBJ1-1, with D unclear. Germline CDR1 is LGHDT and CDR2 is YNNKEL (reference sequence). The CDR3 is 14 residues long. V lost 4 bases to trimming and J lost 1 base, with 10 bases between them. CDR3 residues: CASSPLTENTEAFF. CDR3 nucleotides: TGTGCCAGCAGCCCTTTGACTGAGAACACTGAAGCTTTCTTT.

The J gene is TRBJ1-4, the V gene TRBV5-1; 10 positions match TRBD1. The trim removed 1 base at V and 15 bases at J, leaving 9 bases unmatched. Germline V gives CDR1 SGHRS, CDR2 YFSETQ. The CDR3 length is 14 residues. The DNA for the CDR3 is TGCGCCAGCAGCTTGTATGGGACAGGGGATAAGGTGTTTTTT. It specifies CASSLYGTGDKVFF.

The rearrangement uses TRBV4-1 and TRBJ2-3, with TRBD2 matching 12 bases. The CDR3 spans 19 residues. With 0 bases clipped from V and 2 bases from J, the junction kept 9 bases outside the gene matches. Germline CDR1 reads MGHRA; CDR2 reads YSYEKL. CDR3: CASSQEASGGAGATDTQYF. The CDR3 DNA is TGCGCCAGCAGCCAAGAGGCTAGCGGGGGGGCCGGGGCCACAGATACGCAGTATTTT.